These 2 T cell receptor beta chains came from one sample sequenced in a study of beta chain features in type 1 diabetes. Study-level findings and limits: Patients with Type 1 diabetes showed moderately but significantly shorter TCRB CDR3s in all four CD4+ subsets.

Of the isolated RNA, all was reverse transcribed, and so the sequenced material was expressed TCRB transcripts. Sequenced by immunoSEQ multiplex PCR; TCRdb stores in-frame clones only, minus some. Of 150,000 to 200,000 clones listed, about 9% are singletons. These receptors' antigens are unknown. The specimen was central memory CD4+ T cells from blood. The receptors come from a woman under 40 with type 1 diabetes.

This chain links TRBV7-2 with TRBJ2-3; the match to TRBD2 covers 12 bases. Germline CDR1 reads SGHTA; CDR2 reads FQGNSA. The CDR3 totals 18 residues. V shed 0 bases and J 2 bases; nucleotides not matched to a gene: 6. CDR3 loop: CASSLALTSGSATDTQYF. CDR3 bases: TGTGCCAGCAGCTTAGCCCTGACTAGCGGGAGTGCCACAGATACGCAGTATTTT.

This rearrangement joins TRBV5-1 to TRBJ2-7; D gene ambiguous. Trimming stripped 0 bases from V and 2 bases from J, with 9 bases between. The CDR3 contains 14 residues. Germline V gene sequence: CDR1 SGHRS, CDR2 YFSETQ. The CDR3 region has the DNA TGCGCCAGCAGCTTGGCACAGCCTCCCTACGAGCAGTACTTC. Protein: CASSLAQPPYEQYF.